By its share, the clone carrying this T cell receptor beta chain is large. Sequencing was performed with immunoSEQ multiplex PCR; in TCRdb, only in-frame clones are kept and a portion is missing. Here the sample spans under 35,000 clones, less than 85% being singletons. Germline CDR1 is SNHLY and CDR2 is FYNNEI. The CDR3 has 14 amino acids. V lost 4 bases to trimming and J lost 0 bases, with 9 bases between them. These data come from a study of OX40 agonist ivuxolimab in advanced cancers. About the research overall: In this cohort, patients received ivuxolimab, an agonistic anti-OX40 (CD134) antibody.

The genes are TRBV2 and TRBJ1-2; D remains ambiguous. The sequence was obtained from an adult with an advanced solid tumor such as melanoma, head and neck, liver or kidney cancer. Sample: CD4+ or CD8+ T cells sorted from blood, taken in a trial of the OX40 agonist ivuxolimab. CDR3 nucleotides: TGTGCCAGCAGTGTTCAGAATACTAACTATGGCTACACCTTC. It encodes CASSVQNTNYGYTF.